This TCR beta chain was observed in a study of cytomegalovirus exposure and HLA in healthy donors. The PCR contained 60 Vbeta and 13 Jbeta primers. Profiling relied on immunoSEQ multiplex PCR, and the TCRdb table lists in-frame clones only, not all of them. The table lists about 200,000 clones, 65% to 80% of them singletons. The length of the CDR3 is 13 residues. The germline gives CDR1 SGDLS, CDR2 YYNGEE. V shed 3 bases and J shed 4 bases, with 10 bases lying between them. Material: PBMCs. The origin of this receptor is a man aged 50 to 60 in good health and CMV-seronegative. The chain links TRBV9 to TRBJ1-2; D gene ambiguous. The chain's CDR3 is CASSGADPYGYTF. The CDR3 DNA follows: TGTGCCAGCAGCGGGGCCGACCCCTATGGCTACACCTTC.